This TCR beta chain was found in a study of sequential checkpoint blockade in melanoma (dated by TCRdb to about 2019). As for the study more broadly: Patients were randomized 1:1 to first-line nivolumab followed by ipilimumab (arm A) or ipilimumab followed by nivolumab (arm B). Maintenance nivolumab was given following each of the two trial sequences. The same lesion was the source of approximately 86% of the matched pre- and post-treatment tumor biopsy pairs. Twenty-two patients had matched tumor biopsies taken before treatment and at week 13, after single-agent nivolumab (arm A) or ipilimumab (arm B). DNA from about a hundred pretreatment melanoma tumor samples underwent TCRbeta immunosequencing. Overall study outcomes, separate from this receptor: Achieving clinical benefit was about 30 times more likely for patients whose tumor T-cell fraction and clonality increased by week 13. Tumor T-cell fraction and clonality were correlated with PD-L1 staining and CD8+ T-cell counts, but not with mutational load. Small sample sizes and reduced statistical power limited the within-arm analyses of tumor T-cell fraction. The model for predicting response that combines TCR metrics with mutation burden needs to be validated in larger, independent patient cohorts. Among patients in arm A, the nivolumab-first arm, pretreatment tumor TIL clonality was associated with response (P = .04).

The immunoSEQ Assay was used to immunosequence TCRbeta CDR3 regions from genomic DNA. Genomic DNA was amplified by bias-controlled multiplex PCR before high-throughput sequencing. In the source study's methods: To quantify the absolute abundance of each unique TCRbeta CDR3 region, the sequences were collapsed and filtered. Clonality, defined as 1 minus Pielou's evenness, was calculated using only productive rearrangements. Tumor T-cell fraction was calculated by normalizing TCRbeta template counts to usable DNA, which was estimated from several housekeeping genes. A previously published method was used to identify clones with significantly greater frequencies in on-treatment samples than in baseline samples. Here the immuneACCESS table is served through TCRdb, limited to in-frame sequences with V and J called. Missing clones are a known gap in these copies; in checked studies unresolved V genes cover under half, and the rest lacks a known reason. V and J calls and clone size follow that table, whereas D and trimming were derived from the DNA. The sample records approximately 8,000 clones, over 25% of which are singletons. 5% to 6% of the sample comes from the top ten.

The treatment or condition label corresponds to: randomized to nivolumab then ipilimumab (arm A) or the reverse (arm B). Prior DNA-damaging chemotherapy had not been received by any trial patient. Samples came from patients with melanoma in CheckMate 064, a randomized, open-label phase II trial of sequential checkpoint blockade. Genomic DNA from formalin-fixed paraffin-embedded (FFPE) tissue samples served as the input for tumor TCR sequencing. With respect to this clone: Its cognate antigen has yet to be identified. No much larger clone is present one base from it, and per-base qualities are unavailable.

The clonotype was recovered from a human donor with melanoma. The sequenced sample was tumor tissue (inferred from file names), obtained from a patient given nivolumab and ipilimumab in sequence.

In nucleotide form, the sequence is TGTGCCAGTAGAACTGGGGCAGGGGAGTCTTCTGAAGCTTTCTTT. Its translation reads: CASRTGAGESSEAFF. The chain uses TRBV19 and TRBJ1-1; perhaps TRBD1 is the D gene, with 6 bases matching. CDR1 and CDR2, looked up from the germline V gene (reference sequence), are LNHDA and SQIVND. Deletion took 6 bases off V and 6 bases off J, with a span of 20 bases between the germline ends. The CDR3 measures 15 amino acids from cysteine to phenylalanine. The kept DNA is CDR3 alone, 45 bases in frame from the first base. With all but the CDR3 taken from the reference TRBV19 and TRBJ1-1 genes, the full variable domain is: DGGITQSPKYLFRKEGQNVTLSCEQNLNHDAMYWYRQDPGQGLRLIYYSQIVNDFQKGDIAEGYSVSREKKESFPLTVTSAQKNPTAFYLCASRTGAGESSEAFFGQGTRLTVV.